This is a list of T cell receptor beta chains from one sample in a study of shared clonotypes between healthy human individuals. Measured with immunoSEQ multiplex PCR; TCRdb has only the in-frame clones, and not every one. The sample has some 1.4 million clones, 96% seen once. Sequenced input: naive CD4+ T cells sorted from blood. These receptors all stem from a man younger than 45 in good health. Both conserved end residues are part of each CDR3. Each record gives: J gene, clone size, V gene, D gene, CDR3 protein, CDR3 DNA. D genes are given only for firm matches. Clone size is stated in some rows and not others, as once, few, many or a class when expanded.

TRBJ1-3,-,TRBV25-1,-,CASSRELAGNTIYF,TGTGCCAGCAGCCGGGAATTAGCTGGAAACACCATATATTTT
TRBJ2-7,-,TRBV2,TRBD1,CASSGTGIYEQYF,TGTGCCAGCAGCGGGACAGGGATCTACGAGCAGTACTTC
TRBJ2-7,-,TRBV6-1,-,CASGQGYSYEQYF,TGTGCCAGCGGGCAGGGTTACTCCTACGAGCAGTACTTC
TRBJ2-1,-,TRBV15,TRBD2,CATRPTSGARGEQFF,TGTGCCACCAGGCCGACTAGCGGAGCGCGGGGGGAGCAGTTCTTC
TRBJ2-7,-,TRBV6-5,TRBD1,CASRGTGRHEQYF,TGTGCCAGCAGAGGGACAGGCAGGCACGAGCAGTACTTC
TRBJ1-1,-,TRBV7-9,-,CASSVQVNTEAFF,TGTGCCAGCAGCGTACAGGTGAACACTGAAGCTTTCTTT
TRBJ1-5,once,TRBV28,-,CASSPQGVVEPQHF,TGTGCCAGCAGTCCACAGGGAGTGGTTGAGCCCCAGCATTTT
TRBJ2-1,-,TRBV9,-,CASSALPRGYNEQFF,TGTGCCAGCAGCGCCCTCCCCCGCGGATACAATGAGCAGTTCTTC
TRBJ2-1,-,TRBV6-5,-,CASSYNWPPGAEQFF,TGTGCCAGCAGTTACAATTGGCCGCCGGGGGCTGAGCAGTTCTTC
TRBJ2-2,-,TRBV7-6,-,CASSKQLRLVPGVTGELFF,TGTGCCAGCAGTAAGCAGCTTAGATTGGTGCCCGGGGTCACCGGGGAGCTGTTTTTT